This T cell receptor (beta chain) was sequenced for a study of blood T cell repertoires in COVID-19. Germline CDR1 KGHDR, CDR2 SFDVKD. This CDR3 spans 12 amino acids. V shed 10 bases, J shed 4 bases, and the junction held 3 bases outside the gene matches. The method was immunoSEQ multiplex PCR; TCRdb's version includes in-frame clones alone and lacks a portion of them. The repertoire holds roughly 200,000 clones, with around 86% as singletons. The chain links TRBV24-1 to TRBJ1-5; TRBD1 aligns across 7 bases. Sequencing was performed on peripheral blood. This TCR came from a man aged 35-49 years with active or convalescent COVID-19. The chain's CDR3 is CATATGNQPQHF. Written as DNA, the CDR3 is TGTGCCACTGCGACAGGGAATCAGCCCCAGCATTTT.